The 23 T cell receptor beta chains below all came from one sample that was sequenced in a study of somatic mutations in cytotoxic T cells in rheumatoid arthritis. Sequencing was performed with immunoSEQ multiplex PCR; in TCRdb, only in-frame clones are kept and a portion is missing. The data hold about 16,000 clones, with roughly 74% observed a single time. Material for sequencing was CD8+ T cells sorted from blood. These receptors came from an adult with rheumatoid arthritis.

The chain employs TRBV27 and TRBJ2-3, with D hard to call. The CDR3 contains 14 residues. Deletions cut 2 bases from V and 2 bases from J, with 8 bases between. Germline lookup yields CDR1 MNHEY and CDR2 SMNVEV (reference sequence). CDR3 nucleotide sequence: TGTGCCAGCAGTTTAGTGCAACCCACAGATACGCAGTATTTT. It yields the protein CASSLVQPTDTQYF.

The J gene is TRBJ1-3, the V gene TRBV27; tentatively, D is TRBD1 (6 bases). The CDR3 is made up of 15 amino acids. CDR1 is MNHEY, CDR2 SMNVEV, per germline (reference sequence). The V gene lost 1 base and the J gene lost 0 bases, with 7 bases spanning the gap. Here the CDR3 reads CASSLLGHSGNTIYF. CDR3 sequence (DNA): TGTGCCAGCAGTTTATTGGGACACTCTGGAAACACCATATATTTT.

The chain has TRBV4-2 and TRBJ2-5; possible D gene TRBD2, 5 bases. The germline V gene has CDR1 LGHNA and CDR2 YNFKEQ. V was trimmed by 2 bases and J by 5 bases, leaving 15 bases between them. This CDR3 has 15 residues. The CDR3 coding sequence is TGTGCCAGCAGCCAATGGGATGGCACGGGGGAGACCCAGTACTTC. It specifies CASSQWDGTGETQYF.

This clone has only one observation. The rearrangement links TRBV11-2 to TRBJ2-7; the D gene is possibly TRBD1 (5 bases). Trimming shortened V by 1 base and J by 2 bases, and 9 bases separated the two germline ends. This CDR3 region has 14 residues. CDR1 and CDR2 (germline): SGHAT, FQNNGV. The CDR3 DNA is TGTGCCAGCAGCTTAGGGGGCAGAGCCTACGAGCAGTACTTC. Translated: CASSLGGRAYEQYF. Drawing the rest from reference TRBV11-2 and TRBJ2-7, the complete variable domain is EAGVAQSPRYKIIEKRQSVAFWCNPISGHATLYWYQQILGQGPKLLIQFQNNGVVDDSQLPKDRFSAERLKGVDSTLKIQPAKLEDSAVYLCASSLGGRAYEQYFGPGTRLTVT.

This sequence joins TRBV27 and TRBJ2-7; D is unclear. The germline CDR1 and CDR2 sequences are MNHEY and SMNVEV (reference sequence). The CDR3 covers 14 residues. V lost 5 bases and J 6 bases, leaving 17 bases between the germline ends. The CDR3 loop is CASSPIESFIEQYF. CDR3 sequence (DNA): TGTGCCAGCAGTCCTATCGAATCATTCATCGAGCAGTACTTC.

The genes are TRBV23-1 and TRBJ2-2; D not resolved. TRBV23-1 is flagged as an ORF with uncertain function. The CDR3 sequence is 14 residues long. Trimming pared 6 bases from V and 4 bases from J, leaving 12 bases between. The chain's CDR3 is CASRLIEGTGELFF. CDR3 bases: TGCGCCAGCAGACTTATTGAAGGCACCGGGGAGCTGTTTTTT.

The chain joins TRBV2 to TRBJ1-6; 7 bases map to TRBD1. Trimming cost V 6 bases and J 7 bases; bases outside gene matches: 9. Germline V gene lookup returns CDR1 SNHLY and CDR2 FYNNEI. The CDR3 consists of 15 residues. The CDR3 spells CASSPGGSPNSPLHF. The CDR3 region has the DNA TGTGCCAGCAGCCCAGGGGGGAGTCCCAATTCACCCCTCCACTTT.

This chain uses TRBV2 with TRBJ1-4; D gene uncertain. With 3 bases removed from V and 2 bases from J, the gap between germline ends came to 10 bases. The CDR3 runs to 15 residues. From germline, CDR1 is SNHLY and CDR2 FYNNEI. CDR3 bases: TGTGCCAGCAGTGACAAGAGAACGACTAATGAAAAACTGTTTTTT. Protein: CASSDKRTTNEKLFF.

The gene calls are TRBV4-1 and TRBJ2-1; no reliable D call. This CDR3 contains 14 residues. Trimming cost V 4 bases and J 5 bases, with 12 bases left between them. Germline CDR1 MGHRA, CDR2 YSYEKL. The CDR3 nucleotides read TGCGCCAGCAGCCCCAAGATGCAGAACAATGAGCAGTTCTTC. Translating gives CASSPKMQNNEQFF.

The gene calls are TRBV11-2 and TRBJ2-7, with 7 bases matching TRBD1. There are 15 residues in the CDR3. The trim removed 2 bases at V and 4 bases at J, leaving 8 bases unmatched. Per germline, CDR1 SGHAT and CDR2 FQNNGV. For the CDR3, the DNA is TGTGCCAGCAGCTTAATTCCAGGGGGTGGGTACGAGCAGTACTTC. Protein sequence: CASSLIPGGGYEQYF.

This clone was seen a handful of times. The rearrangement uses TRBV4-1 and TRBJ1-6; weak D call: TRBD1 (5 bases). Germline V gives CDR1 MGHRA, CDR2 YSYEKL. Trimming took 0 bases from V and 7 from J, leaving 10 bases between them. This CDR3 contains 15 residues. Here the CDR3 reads CASSQDQGWNSPLHF. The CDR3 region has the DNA TGCGCCAGCAGCCAAGATCAGGGTTGGAATTCACCCCTCCACTTT.

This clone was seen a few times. The CDR3 nucleotides are TGTGCCAGCAGCTTTGGTTCCTACGAGCAGTACTTC. Its translation is CASSFGSYEQYF. The J gene is TRBJ2-7, the V gene TRBV7-8; D not resolved. The CDR3 extends over 12 amino acids. Trimming pared 3 bases from V and 1 base from J, leaving 4 bases between. Germline V gene sequence: CDR1 SGHVS, CDR2 FQNEAQ. Together with reference TRBV7-8 and TRBJ2-7, the CDR3 gives the full variable domain: GAGVSQSPRYKVAKRGQDVALRCDPISGHVSLFWYQQALGQGPEFLTYFQNEAQLDKSGLPSDRFFAERPEGSVSTLKIQRTQQEDSAVYLCASSFGSYEQYFGPGTRLTVT.

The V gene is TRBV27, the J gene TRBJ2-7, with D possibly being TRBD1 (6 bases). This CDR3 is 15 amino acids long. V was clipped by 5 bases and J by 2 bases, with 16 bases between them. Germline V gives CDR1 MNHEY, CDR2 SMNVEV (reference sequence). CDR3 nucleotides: TGTGCCAGCAGTGCGTACGGGACACTTACCTACGAGCAGTACTTC. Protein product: CASSAYGTLTYEQYF.

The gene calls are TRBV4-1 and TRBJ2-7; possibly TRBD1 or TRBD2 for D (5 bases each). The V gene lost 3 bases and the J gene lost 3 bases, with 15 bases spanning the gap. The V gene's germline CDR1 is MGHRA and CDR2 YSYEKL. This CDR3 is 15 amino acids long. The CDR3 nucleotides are TGCGCCAGCAGCCAGACCCGGGACGGGTTCTACGAGCAGTACTTC. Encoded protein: CASSQTRDGFYEQYF.

This chain's CDR3 is CASSYGVGSAGYTF. The CDR3 DNA follows: TGTGCCAGCAGTTACGGAGTGGGTTCCGCTGGCTACACCTTC. The genes are TRBV6-5 and TRBJ1-2, with D hard to call. Germline CDR1 MNHEY, CDR2 SVGAGI. Trimming took off 2 bases at V and 7 bases at J, with 14 bases between the two ends. The CDR3 has 14 residues.

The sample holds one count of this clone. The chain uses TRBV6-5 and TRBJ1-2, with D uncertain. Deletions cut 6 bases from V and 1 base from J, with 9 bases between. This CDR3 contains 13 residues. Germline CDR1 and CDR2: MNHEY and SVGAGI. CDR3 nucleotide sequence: TGTGCCAGCAGACTTCTAGATAACTATGGCTACACCTTC. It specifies CASRLLDNYGYTF.

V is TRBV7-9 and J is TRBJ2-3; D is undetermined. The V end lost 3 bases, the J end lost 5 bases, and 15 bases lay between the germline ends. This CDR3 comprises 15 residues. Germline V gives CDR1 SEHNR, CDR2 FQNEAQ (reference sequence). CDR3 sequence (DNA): TGTGCCAGCAGCTTTGGCACCCGAGGTGGAGATACGCAGTATTTT. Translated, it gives CASSFGTRGGDTQYF.

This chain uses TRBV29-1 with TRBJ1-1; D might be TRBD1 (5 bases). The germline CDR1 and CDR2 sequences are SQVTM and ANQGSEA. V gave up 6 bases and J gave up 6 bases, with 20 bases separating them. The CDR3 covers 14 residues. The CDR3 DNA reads TGCAGCGTCCTCGGGACCTATCTAACACCTGAAGCTTTCTTT. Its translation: CSVLGTYLTPEAFF.

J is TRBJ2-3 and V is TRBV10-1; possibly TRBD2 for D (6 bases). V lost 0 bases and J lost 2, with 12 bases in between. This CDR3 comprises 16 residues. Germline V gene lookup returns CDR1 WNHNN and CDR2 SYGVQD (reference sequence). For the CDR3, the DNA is TGCGCCAGCAGTGAGTCAGGAGGGGCACACACAGATACGCAGTATTTT. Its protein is CASSESGGAHTDTQYF.

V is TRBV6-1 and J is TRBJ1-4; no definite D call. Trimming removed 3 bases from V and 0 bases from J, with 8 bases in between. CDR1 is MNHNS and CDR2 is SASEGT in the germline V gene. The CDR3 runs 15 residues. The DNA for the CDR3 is TGTGCCAGCAGTGACCGGAGGTCAACTAATGAAAAACTGTTTTTT. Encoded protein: CASSDRRSTNEKLFF.

The CDR3, as DNA: TGTGCCAGCAGACCCCTGGAGGGTGGACTACCTCACCAAGAGACCCAGTACTTC. Protein product: CASRPLEGGLPHQETQYF. This chain connects TRBV28 to TRBJ2-5; TRBD2 might be the D (6 bases). This CDR3 region has 18 residues. The germline V gene encodes CDR1 MDHEN and CDR2 SYDVKM. With 6 bases removed from V and 0 bases from J, the gap between germline ends came to 23 bases.

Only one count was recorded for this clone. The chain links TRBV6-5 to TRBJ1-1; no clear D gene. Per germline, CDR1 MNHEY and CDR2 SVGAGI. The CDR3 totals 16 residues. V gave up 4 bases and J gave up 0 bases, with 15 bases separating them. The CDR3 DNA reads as TGTGCCAGCAGTTTCCAGTTTGAGGCGGTGAACACTGAAGCTTTCTTT. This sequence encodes CASSFQFEAVNTEAFF.

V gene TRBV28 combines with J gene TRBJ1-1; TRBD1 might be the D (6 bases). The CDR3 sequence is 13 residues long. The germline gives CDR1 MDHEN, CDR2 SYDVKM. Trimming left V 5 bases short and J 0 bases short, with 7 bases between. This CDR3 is CASSGGLNTEAFF. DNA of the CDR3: TGTGCCAGCAGTGGGGGCTTGAACACTGAAGCTTTCTTT. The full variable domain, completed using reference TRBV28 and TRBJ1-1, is DVKVTQSSRYLVKRTGEKVFLECVQDMDHENMFWYRQDPGLGLRLIYFSYDVKMKEKGDIPEGYSVSREKKERFSLILESASTNQTSMYLCASSGGLNTEAFFGQGTRLTVV.